Listed below are T cell receptor beta chains from one sample, sequenced in a study of shared clonotypes between healthy human individuals. Assay used: immunoSEQ multiplex PCR; TCRdb lists only in-frame clones, some missing. The table records about 700,000 clones, approximately 90% of them present only once. Sequenced sample: naive CD8+ T cells sorted from blood. These TCRs come from a man aged 25-45 years in good health. Each CDR3 is given with its conserved first and last residue. A D gene is named only where the DNA matches it firmly. A row's size may be missing; if present it is once, few, many or a size class.

NA TRBJ1-5 TRBV28 TRBD1 TGTGCCAGCAGTTACCCCCGGACAGGGGAAAGGCAGCCCCAGCATTTT CASSYPRTGERQPQHF
once TRBJ2-3 TRBV2 NA TGTGCCAACTTAGGAGGAGATTTTGGAGATACGCAGTATTTT CANLGGDFGDTQYF
NA TRBJ2-7 TRBV19 NA TGTGCCAGTAGTCTGGCTGGCGCTTCCTACGAGCAGTACTTC CASSLAGASYEQYF
NA TRBJ2-7 TRBV5-1 NA TGCGCCAGCAGCTTGGCTCCAGCACAGCCCGAATACGAGCAGTACTTC CASSLAPAQPEYEQYF
NA TRBJ2-3 TRBV11-2 TRBD1 TGTGCCAGCAGCTTAGGTCGACAGGGATTCTGGACAGATACGCAGTATTTT CASSLGRQGFWTDTQYF
once TRBJ2-7 TRBV5-4 NA TGTGCCAGCAGCTCCGGACTGACTTACGAGCAGTACTTC CASSSGLTYEQYF
NA TRBJ2-4 TRBV4-1 NA TGCGCCAGCAGCCAAGCCCTCGCCAGTGGGGGGGCTAAAAACATTCAGTACTTC CASSQALASGGAKNIQYF
NA TRBJ1-4 TRBV15 NA TGTGCCACCAGCAGAAAACAGGTCGGTGAAAAACTGTTTTTT CATSRKQVGEKLFF
NA TRBJ2-5 TRBV14 NA TGTGCCAGCAGCCGGGGAGGCTCTCAGTACTTC CASSRGGSQYF
NA TRBJ2-7 TRBV13 NA TGTGCCAGCAGCCAGGGGGTGGGGCTAGCGGTCTACGAGCAGTACTTC CASSQGVGLAVYEQYF
NA TRBJ1-1 TRBV5-5 NA TGTGCCAGCAGCTTAGGGACACTGAACACTGAAGCTTTCTTT CASSLGTLNTEAFF
NA TRBJ2-7 TRBV6-1 TRBD2 TGTGCCAGCAGTGAATTTGCGGGGGGCTCCTACGAGCAGTACTTC CASSEFAGGSYEQYF
NA TRBJ2-7 TRBV4-1 TRBD2 TGCGCCAGCAGCCAAGACGATGGCGGGAGACGCTACGAGCAGTACTTC CASSQDDGGRRYEQYF
NA TRBJ1-2 TRBV7-2 NA TGTGCCAGCAGCGACTGGGCAGGGGCTTCCTATGGCTACACCTTC CASSDWAGASYGYTF
NA TRBJ2-6 TRBV9 TRBD1 TGTGCCAGCAGCGAGCCCAGGACAGGCGATCCCCTCGGGGCCAACGTCCTGACTTTC CASSEPRTGDPLGANVLTF
NA TRBJ2-1 TRBV14 TRBD2 TGTGCCAGCAGCCAACTAGCGGGAGTATTTGAGCAGTTCTTC CASSQLAGVFEQFF